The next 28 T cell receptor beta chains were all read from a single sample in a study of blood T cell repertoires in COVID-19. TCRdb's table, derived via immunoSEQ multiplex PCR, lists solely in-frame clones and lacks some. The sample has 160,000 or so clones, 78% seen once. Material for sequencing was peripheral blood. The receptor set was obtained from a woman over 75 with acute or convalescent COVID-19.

CDR3 amino acids: CASSFAGGRMNTEAFF. The CDR3 nucleotides read TGTGCCAGCAGCTTTGCGGGAGGCAGAATGAACACTGAAGCTTTCTTT. This chain links TRBV7-2 with TRBJ1-1; D is unresolved. The CDR3 length is 16 residues. Trimming took 3 bases from V and 0 from J, leaving 14 bases between them. The germline CDR1 and CDR2 sequences are SGHTA and FQGNSA.

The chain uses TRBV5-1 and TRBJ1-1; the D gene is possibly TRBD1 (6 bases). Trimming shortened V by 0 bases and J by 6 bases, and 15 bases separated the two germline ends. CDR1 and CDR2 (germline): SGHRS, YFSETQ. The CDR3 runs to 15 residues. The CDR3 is CASSLVVTEGAEAFF. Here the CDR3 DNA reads TGCGCCAGCAGCTTGGTGGTTACTGAGGGGGCTGAAGCTTTCTTT.

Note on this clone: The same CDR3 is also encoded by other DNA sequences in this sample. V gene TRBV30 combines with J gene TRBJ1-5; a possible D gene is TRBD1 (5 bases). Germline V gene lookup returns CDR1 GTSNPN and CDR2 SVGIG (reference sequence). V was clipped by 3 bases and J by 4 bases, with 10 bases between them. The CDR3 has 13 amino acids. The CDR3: CAWSGQGNQPQHF. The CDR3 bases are TGTGCCTGGAGCGGGCAGGGAAATCAGCCCCAGCATTTT.

The CDR3 spells CASRRGGEQYF. As DNA, the CDR3 is TGTGCCAGCAGACGCGGGGGGGAGCAGTACTTC. This chain joins TRBV28 and TRBJ2-7; 8 bases match TRBD2. Germline V gene sequence: CDR1 MDHEN, CDR2 SYDVKM. The junction had 2 bases not matched to a gene; V was cut back by 6 bases and J by 7 bases. The CDR3 is 11 amino acids.

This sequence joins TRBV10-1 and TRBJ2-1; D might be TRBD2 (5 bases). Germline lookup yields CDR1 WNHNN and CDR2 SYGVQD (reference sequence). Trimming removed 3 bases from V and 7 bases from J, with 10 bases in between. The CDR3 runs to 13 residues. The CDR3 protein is CASSDLLANEQFF. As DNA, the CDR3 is TGCGCCAGCAGTGATTTGCTAGCAAATGAGCAGTTCTTC.

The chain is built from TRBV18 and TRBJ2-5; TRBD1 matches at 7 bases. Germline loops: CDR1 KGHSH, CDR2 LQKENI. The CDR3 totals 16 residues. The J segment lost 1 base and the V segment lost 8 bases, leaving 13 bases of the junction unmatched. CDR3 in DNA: TGTGCCAGCCACGAACCGGGACAGAGGCCCCAAGAGACCCAGTACTTC. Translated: CASHEPGQRPQETQYF.

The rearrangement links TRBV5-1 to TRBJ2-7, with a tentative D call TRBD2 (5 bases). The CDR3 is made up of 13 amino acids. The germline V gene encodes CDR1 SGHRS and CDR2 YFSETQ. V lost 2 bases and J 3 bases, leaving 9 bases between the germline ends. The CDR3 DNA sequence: TGCGCCAGCAGCTTCGGGGAAAGCTACGAGCAGTACTTC. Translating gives CASSFGESYEQYF.

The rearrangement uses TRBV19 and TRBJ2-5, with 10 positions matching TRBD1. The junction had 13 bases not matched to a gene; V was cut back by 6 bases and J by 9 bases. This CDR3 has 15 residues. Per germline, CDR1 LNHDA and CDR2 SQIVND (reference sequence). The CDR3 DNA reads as TGTGCCAGTAGGGAATCCGGGACAGGGGTGGGTGCCCAGTACTTC. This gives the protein CASRESGTGVGAQYF.

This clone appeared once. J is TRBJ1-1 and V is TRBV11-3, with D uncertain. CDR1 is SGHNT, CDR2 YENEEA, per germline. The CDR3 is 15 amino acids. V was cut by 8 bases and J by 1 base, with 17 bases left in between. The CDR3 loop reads CASAPGPDSNTEAFF. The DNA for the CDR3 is TGTGCCAGCGCGCCCGGACCGGACTCGAACACTGAAGCTTTCTTT.

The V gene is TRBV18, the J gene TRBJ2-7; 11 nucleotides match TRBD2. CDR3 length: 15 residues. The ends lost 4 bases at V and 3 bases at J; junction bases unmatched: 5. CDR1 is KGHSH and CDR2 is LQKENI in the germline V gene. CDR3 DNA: TGTGCCAGCTCACTACTAGCGGGAGAAGGCTACGAGCAGTACTTC. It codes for CASSLLAGEGYEQYF.

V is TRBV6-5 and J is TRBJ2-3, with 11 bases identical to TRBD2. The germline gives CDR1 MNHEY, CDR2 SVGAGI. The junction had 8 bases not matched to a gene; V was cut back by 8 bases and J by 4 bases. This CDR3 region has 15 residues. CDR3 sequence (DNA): TGTGCCAGCTGGCGTGGGACTAGCGGTGCAGATACGCAGTATTTT. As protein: CASWRGTSGADTQYF.

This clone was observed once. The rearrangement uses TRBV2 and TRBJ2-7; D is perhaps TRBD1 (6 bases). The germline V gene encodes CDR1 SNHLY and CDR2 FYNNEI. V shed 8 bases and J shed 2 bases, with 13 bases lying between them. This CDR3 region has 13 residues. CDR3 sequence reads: CASVGDMTYEQYF. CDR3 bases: TGTGCCAGCGTAGGGGACATGACCTACGAGCAGTACTTC.

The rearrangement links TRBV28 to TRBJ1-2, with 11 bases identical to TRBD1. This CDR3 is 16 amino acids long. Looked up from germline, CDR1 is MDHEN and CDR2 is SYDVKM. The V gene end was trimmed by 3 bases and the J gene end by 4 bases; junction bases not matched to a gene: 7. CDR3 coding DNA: TGTGCCAGCAGTTTCCAAGGACAGGGGGCGATCTATGGCTACACCTTC. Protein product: CASSFQGQGAIYGYTF.

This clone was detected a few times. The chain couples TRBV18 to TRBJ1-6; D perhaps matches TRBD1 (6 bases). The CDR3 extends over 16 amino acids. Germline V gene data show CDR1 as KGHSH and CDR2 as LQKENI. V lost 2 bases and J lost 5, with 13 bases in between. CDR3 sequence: CASSPRTANDNSPLHF. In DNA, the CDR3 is TGTGCCAGCTCACCAAGGACAGCCAACGATAATTCACCCCTCCACTTT.

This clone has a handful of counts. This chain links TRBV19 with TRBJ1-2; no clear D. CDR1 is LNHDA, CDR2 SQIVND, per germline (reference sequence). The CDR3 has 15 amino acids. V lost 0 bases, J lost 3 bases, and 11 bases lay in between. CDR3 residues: CASSIDIAGHYGYTF. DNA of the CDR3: TGTGCCAGTAGTATAGATATCGCAGGCCACTATGGCTACACCTTC.

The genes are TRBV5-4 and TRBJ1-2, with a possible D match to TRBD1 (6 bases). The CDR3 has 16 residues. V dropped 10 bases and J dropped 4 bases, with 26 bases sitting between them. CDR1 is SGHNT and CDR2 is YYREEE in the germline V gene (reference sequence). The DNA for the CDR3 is TGTGCCTGGCGTGGGGGCCGATGGCCTGATGTCTATGGCTACACCTTC. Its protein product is CAWRGGRWPDVYGYTF.

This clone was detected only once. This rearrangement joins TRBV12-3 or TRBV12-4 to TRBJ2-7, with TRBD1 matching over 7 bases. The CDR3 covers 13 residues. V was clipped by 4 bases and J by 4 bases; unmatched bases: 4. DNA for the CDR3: TGTGCCAGCAGTTGGACAGGCACGTACGAGCAGTACTTC. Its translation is CASSWTGTYEQYF.

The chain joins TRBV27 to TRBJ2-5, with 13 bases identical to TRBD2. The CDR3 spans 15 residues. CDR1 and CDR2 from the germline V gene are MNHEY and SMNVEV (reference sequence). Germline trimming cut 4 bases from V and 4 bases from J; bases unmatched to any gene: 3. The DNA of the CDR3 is TGTGCCAGCAGTTGGACTAGCGGGAGAGGAGAGACCCAGTACTTC. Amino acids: CASSWTSGRGETQYF.

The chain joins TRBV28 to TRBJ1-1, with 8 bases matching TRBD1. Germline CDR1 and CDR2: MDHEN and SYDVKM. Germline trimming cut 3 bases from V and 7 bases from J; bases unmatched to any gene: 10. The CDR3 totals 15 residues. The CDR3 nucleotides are TGTGCCAGCAGTTTGGAAGCAGGGGGCGCAGGTGAAGCTTTCTTT. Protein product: CASSLEAGGAGEAFF.

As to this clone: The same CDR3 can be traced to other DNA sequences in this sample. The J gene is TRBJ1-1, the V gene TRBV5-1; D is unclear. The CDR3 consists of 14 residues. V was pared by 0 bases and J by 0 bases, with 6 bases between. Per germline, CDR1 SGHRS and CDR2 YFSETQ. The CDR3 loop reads CASSLDPVNTEAFF. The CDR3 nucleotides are TGCGCCAGCAGCTTGGATCCAGTGAACACTGAAGCTTTCTTT.

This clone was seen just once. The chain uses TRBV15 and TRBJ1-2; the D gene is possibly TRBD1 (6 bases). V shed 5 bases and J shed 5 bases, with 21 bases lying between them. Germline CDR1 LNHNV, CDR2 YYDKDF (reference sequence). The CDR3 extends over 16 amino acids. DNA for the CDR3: TGTGCCACCAGCGAGATTATGCCCGAGGGGGATTATGGCTACACCTTC. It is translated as CATSEIMPEGDYGYTF.

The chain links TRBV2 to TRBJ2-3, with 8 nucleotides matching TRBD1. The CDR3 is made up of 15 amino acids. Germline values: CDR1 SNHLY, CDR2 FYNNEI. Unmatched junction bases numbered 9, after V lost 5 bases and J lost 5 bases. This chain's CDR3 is CASSRDRSKGDTQYF. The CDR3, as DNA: TGTGCCAGCAGTCGGGACAGGTCAAAGGGAGATACGCAGTATTTT.

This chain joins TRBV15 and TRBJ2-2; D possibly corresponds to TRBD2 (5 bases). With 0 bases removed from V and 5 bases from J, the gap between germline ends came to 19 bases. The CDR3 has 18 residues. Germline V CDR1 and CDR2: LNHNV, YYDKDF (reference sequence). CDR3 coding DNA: TGTGCCACCAGCAGAGATCTATATGACGGACTCCTAACCGGGGAGCTGTTTTTT. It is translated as CATSRDLYDGLLTGELFF.

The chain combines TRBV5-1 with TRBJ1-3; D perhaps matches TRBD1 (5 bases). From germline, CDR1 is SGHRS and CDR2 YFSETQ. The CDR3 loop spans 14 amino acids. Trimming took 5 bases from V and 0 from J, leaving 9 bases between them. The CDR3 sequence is CASRQASSGNTIYF. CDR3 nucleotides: TGCGCCAGCAGACAGGCGAGCTCTGGAAACACCATATATTTT.

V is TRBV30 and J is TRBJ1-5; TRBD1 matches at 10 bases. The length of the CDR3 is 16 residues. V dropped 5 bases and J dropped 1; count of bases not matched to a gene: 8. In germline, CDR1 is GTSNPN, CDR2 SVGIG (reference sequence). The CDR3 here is CAWSRQGAGSNQPQHF. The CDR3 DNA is TGTGCCTGGTCACGACAGGGGGCAGGAAGCAATCAGCCCCAGCATTTT.

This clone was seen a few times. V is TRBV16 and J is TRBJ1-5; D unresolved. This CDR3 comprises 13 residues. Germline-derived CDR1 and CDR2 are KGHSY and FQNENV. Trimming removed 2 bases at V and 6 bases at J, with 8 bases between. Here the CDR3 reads CASSQPAVQPQHF. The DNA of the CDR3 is TGTGCCAGCAGCCAACCCGCGGTTCAGCCCCAGCATTTT.

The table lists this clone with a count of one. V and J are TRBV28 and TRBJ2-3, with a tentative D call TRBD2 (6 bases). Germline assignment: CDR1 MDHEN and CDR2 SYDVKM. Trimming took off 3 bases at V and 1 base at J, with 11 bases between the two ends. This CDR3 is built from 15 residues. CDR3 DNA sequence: TGTGCCAGCAGTTTTCGGGGGAGTGGCACAGATACGCAGTATTTT. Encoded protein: CASSFRGSGTDTQYF.

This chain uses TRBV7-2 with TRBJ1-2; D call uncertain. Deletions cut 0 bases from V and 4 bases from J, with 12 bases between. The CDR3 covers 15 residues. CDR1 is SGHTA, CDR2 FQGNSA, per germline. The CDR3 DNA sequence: TGTGCCAGCAGCTTAGCGGGAGGAGTGCCCTATGGCTACACCTTC. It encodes CASSLAGGVPYGYTF.